The present entry profiles one TCR beta chain with its context. What it recognizes is unknown. This sample was included in a study of Tregs in tolerant kidney transplant recipients. Whole-study results and caveats: Activated donor B cell expansion appeared to reveal the most relevant donor-specific TCRbeta repertoire.

Sequenced by immunoSEQ multiplex PCR; TCRdb stores in-frame clones only, minus some. The sample has around 61,000 clones; 65% to 85% are singletons. The CDR3 sequence is 15 residues long. CDR1 is GTSNPN and CDR2 is SVGIG in the germline V gene (reference sequence). V dropped 1 base and J dropped 4; count of bases not matched to a gene: 4. This chain connects TRBV30 to TRBJ2-3; 11 positions agree with TRBD1. This clonotype originated in a human donor in good health. Sequencing was performed on CD4+ T cells from blood. CDR3 nucleotides: TGTGCCTGGAGTGGGGACAGGGGGTCTGCAGATACGCAGTATTTT. Protein product: CAWSGDRGSADTQYF.